Below, one T cell receptor (beta chain) is given with its context. Its antigen is undetermined. This sample stems from a study of shared clonotypes between healthy human individuals. General study results and limits: The genetic and exposure-history diversity represented was limited by few donors.

CDR3 length equals 16 residues. Germline CDR1 is GTSNPN and CDR2 is SVGIG (reference sequence). V was trimmed by 1 base and J by 7 bases, leaving 17 bases between them. Each PCR replicate run on unsorted PBMC took in roughly 0.3 ug DNA, about 30,000 T cell genomes. Sequencing used immunoSEQ multiplex PCR; TCRdb keeps in-frame clones, though not all of them. The sample has 500,000 to 650,000 clones; about 80% are singletons. The clonotype originates from a woman between 40 and 55 years old in good health. Some clones in this sample may be carry-over from other donors' samples. The sample consisted of PBMCs. The chain carries TRBV30 and TRBJ1-6; TRBD1 might be the D (6 bases). In DNA form, the CDR3 reads TGTGCCTGGAGTGCCTTGAGGGGAGGGGGAAATTCACCCCTCCACTTT. Protein product: CAWSALRGGGNSPLHF.